The present entry profiles one T cell receptor (beta chain) with its context. Antigen specificity is unknown. Germline-derived CDR1 and CDR2 are SEHNR and FQNEAQ (reference sequence). The CDR3 runs to 14 residues. The V segment lost 4 bases and the J segment 7 bases; nucleotides outside the gene matches: 4. The source of the sample is a study of T cells in Graves' hyperthyroidism and ophthalmopathy. Diagnosis of hyperthyroidism was new in patients aged 18 to 65, and its duration was under 2 months. TCR beta CDR3 sequences were amplified from RNA transcripts. RT-PCR in the first round (using the HTBI primer set) targeted the TCR CDR3. TCRdb processed the multiplex PCR reads anew with MiXCR; each CDR3 protein has one entry. This sample has hundreds of thousands of distinct CDR3 sequences, with approximately 15% found just once. Broader study findings: Most expanded thyroid clonotypes above 0.001 also appeared in blood.

The source of this sequence is a woman between 18 and 29 years old with Graves' hyperthyroidism. The sample consisted of blood. V gene TRBV7-9 combines with J gene TRBJ1-4, with 9 bases fitting TRBD1. The CDR3 sequence is CASSWDREIEKLFF. CDR3 coding DNA: TGTGCCAGCAGCTGGGACAGGGAAATTGAAAAACTGTTTTTT.